This T cell receptor (beta chain) was sequenced in a study of early stage breast cancer tumors (dated by TCRdb to about 2017). Regarding the research as a whole: Of the 15 to 20 invasive breast tumors, about 13 were found to be estrogen receptor-positive, progesterone receptor-positive and HER2-negative. Most of the 12 ER+/PR+/HER2- tumors were invasive ductal carcinomas, while the other four were invasive lobular carcinomas. On average, each sample got around 10-fold read coverage. The samples as a whole yielded some 2,700,000 detected templates, corresponding to 900,000 to 1,100,000 unique clonotypes.

On the study overall, not on this receptor specifically: Repertoires from blood and normal breast were more alike than repertoires from blood and tumor, and in about 85% of the 16 patients, comparing each tissue with blood separated tumor from normal. Compared with adjacent normal breast tissue, tumors had about 2.5-fold higher T cell density and higher clonality. The small cohort size prevented analysis by tumor subtype. Chain pairing and functional markers such as CD4, CD8 and FOXP3 were missed by bulk genomic DNA sequencing of unsorted cells. Enriched TCRB sequences shared across patients were mostly commonly generated sequences, unlikely to play an important role in the tumor microenvironment.

Compared with germline, V lacks 0 bases and J lacks 3 bases; bases without a gene match: 2. Reading from cysteine to phenylalanine, the CDR3 counts 14 amino acids. Of all the DNA, just the CDR3 is kept, 42 bases in frame from base 1. As encoded in the germline V gene, CDR1 is SGHRS while CDR2 is YFSETQ. Two independent genomic DNA replicates were amplified for each sample, with approximately 0.5 ug used for blood and approximately 1.5 ug for tumor or normal breast. Following the manufacturer's instructions, the ImmunoSeq Intro kit was used to carry out TCRB sequencing on genomic DNA. Multiplex PCR ran 25 to 35 cycles with proprietary primers and spike-in control sequences for absolute quantification. Single-end 150-bp reads were used to sequence an 87-bp fragment covering the CDR3 and the flanking V and J genes. Each lane of an Illumina MiSeq using version 3.0 chemistry carried seven multiplexed samples, with two replicates per sample. In the authors' own workflow: Raw data were processed by the vendor's proprietary pipeline, with both replicates merged into one result per sample. Clonotypes were defined as productive rearrangements sharing the V-gene family, CDR3 amino acid sequence and J-gene segment. Clonality was calculated as 1 minus the normalized Shannon entropy (Pielou evenness) of TCRB abundances. T cell density was estimated as total templates divided by the number of input cells, with the number of input cells inferred from the DNA input amount. Recon with default parameters was used to estimate total repertoire diversity and clonality. Clonotypes with over 0.1% abundance in tumor and at least 32-fold higher abundance in tumor than in normal breast were defined as tumor-enriched. TCRdb limited this immuneACCESS table to in-frame rearrangements with V and J called. A share of clones is missing; checked studies link under half to unresolved V genes, and the rest is unexplained. The D gene and trimming were derived from the DNA, and the V and J assignments and clone size from that table. The sample table records about 72,000 clones; around 85% of these occur just once. The ten largest clonotypes hold 3% to 4.5% of the sample.

Comments on this clone: Its specific antigen is unknown. There are no base qualities to consult, and no much larger clone falls within one base.

The study profiled bulk TCR beta-chain repertoires in matched peripheral blood, tumor and adjacent normal breast tissue taken from some 17 patients with early-stage breast cancer. Before surgery, about 5-11 mL of whole blood was collected into EDTA tubes and then processed within 2 hours. Ficoll-Paque centrifugation in SepMate-50 tubes was used to isolate peripheral blood mononuclear cells. PBMCs were cryopreserved in about 90% FBS with around 10% DMSO in aliquots of roughly 1.8 to 4 million cells and stored in liquid nitrogen. The Qiagen AllPrep DNA/RNA Mini kit was used to extract genomic DNA. Sequenced: blood. In this chain, TRBV5-1 is recombined with TRBJ2-5; the central 7 bases match TRBD2. This sequence originates from a person between 55 and 70 years old with breast cancer. The bases read TGCGCCAGCAGCTTGGCCGGACTAGAAGAGACCCAGTACTTC. Its translation is CASSLAGLEETQYF. When the CDR3 is completed using the reference TRBV5-1 and TRBJ2-5 genes on either side, the full variable domain is KAGVTQTPRYLIKTRGQQVTLSCSPISGHRSVSWYQQTPGQGLQFLFEYFSETQRNKGNFPGRFSGRQFSNSRSEMNVSTLELGDSALYLCASSLAGLEETQYFGPGTRLLVL.